These T cell receptor beta chains were read from a single sample in a study of shared clonotypes between healthy human individuals. Sequencing was performed with immunoSEQ multiplex PCR; in TCRdb, only in-frame clones are kept and a portion is missing. The profile covers more than 2 million clones, with roughly 95% appearing a single time and 0.85% to 1.3% taken by the ten largest. Material for sequencing was naive CD8+ T cells sorted from blood. The receptors shown here come from a man aged 18 to 35 in good health. Each CDR3 is given with its conserved first and last residue. A D gene is named only where the DNA matches it firmly. Size values are once, few and many counts, or a class for expanded clones, and some rows have none.

D gene,V gene,J gene,clone size,CDR3 DNA,CDR3 protein
TRBD1,TRBV5-6,TRBJ1-3,NA,TGTGCCAGCAGCTCGGACAGGGAGGGACTCGGAAACACCATATATTTT,CASSSDREGLGNTIYF
NA,TRBV27,TRBJ2-7,once,TGTGCCAGCAGCCCATGGAAGGCGGGGGCAAACCCCTACGAGCAGTACTTC,CASSPWKAGANPYEQYF
NA,TRBV7-2,TRBJ2-1,NA,TGTGCCAGCAGCTTAGATCCCGGGGGGCAGAACGAGCAGTTCTTC,CASSLDPGGQNEQFF
NA,TRBV5-1,TRBJ2-5,NA,TGCGCCAGCAGCGCCGGGGGATTGGAGACCCAGTACTTC,CASSAGGLETQYF
TRBD2,TRBV7-3,TRBJ2-1,NA,TGTGCCAGCAGCATAGGACTAGCGGGGGGCGAGCAGTTCTTC,CASSIGLAGGEQFF
TRBD1,TRBV6-5,TRBJ2-5,NA,TGTGCCAGCCAGGGACAGCCGATGTGGGAGACCCAGTACTTC,CASQGQPMWETQYF
NA,TRBV19,TRBJ1-5,NA,TGTGCCAGTAGTGGACCAGGACAGACAAATCAGCCCCAGCATTTT,CASSGPGQTNQPQHF
NA,TRBV19,TRBJ2-1,NA,TGTGCCAGTAGTATCTCGAGCTCCTACAATGAGCAGTTCTTC,CASSISSSYNEQFF
TRBD1,TRBV27,TRBJ2-1,NA,TGTGCCAGCAACCTACAGGGGGCCTACAATGAGCAGTTCTTC,CASNLQGAYNEQFF
NA,TRBV18,TRBJ2-7,NA,TGTGCCAGCTCACCGACAGGTTACTACGAGCAGTACTTC,CASSPTGYYEQYF
NA,TRBV5-4,TRBJ2-1,NA,TGTGCCAGCAGCTTCACAGGGACCTACAATGAGCAGTTCTTC,CASSFTGTYNEQFF
NA,TRBV6-5,TRBJ2-1,NA,TGTGCCAGCAGTCCACCCATGAGGAATGAGCAGTTCTTC,CASSPPMRNEQFF
TRBD2,TRBV18,TRBJ2-7,NA,TGTGCCAGCTCACCACCCAACGGGGGGTACGAGCAGTACTTC,CASSPPNGGYEQYF
TRBD2,TRBV27,TRBJ2-7,NA,TGTGCCAGCAGTTTATCGGCTAGCGGCTCCTACGAGCAGTACTTC,CASSLSASGSYEQYF
NA,TRBV5-1,TRBJ1-3,NA,TGCGCCAGCAGCTTGACTGCTGGGGTTAACTCTGGAAACACCATATATTTT,CASSLTAGVNSGNTIYF
NA,TRBV27,TRBJ2-1,NA,TGTGCCAGCAGTGAAAAGGGTGAGCAGTTCTTC,CASSEKGEQFF